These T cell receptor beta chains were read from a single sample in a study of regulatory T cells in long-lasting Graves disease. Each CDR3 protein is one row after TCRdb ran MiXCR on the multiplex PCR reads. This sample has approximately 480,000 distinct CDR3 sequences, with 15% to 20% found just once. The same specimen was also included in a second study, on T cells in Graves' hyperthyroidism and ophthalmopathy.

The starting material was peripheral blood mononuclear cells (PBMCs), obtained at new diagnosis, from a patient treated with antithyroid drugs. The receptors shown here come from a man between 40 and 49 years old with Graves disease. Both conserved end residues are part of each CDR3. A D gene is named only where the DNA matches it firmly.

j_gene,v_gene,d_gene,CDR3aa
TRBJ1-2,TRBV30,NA,CAWGLPGNYGYTF
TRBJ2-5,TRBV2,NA,CASQLARETQYF
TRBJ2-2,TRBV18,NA,CASSSRWAREGNTGELFF
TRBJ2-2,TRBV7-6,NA,CASKLKDTGELFF
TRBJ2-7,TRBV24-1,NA,CATSDLAAGVYEQYF
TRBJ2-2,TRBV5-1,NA,CASSLEVGELFF
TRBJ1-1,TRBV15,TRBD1,CATSRARTGRTEAFF
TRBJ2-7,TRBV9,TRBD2,CASSVESLVSGNEQYF
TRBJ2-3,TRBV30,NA,CAWRGYRDNTDTQYF
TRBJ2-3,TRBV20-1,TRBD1,CSATGTGGEDTQYF
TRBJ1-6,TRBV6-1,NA,CASWRIKPLMDNSPLHF
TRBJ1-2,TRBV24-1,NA,CATSETNYGYTF
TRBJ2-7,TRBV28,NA,CASKWQRSTYEQYF
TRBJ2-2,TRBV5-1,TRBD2,CASSLAGREGELFF
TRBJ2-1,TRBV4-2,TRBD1,CASSQDKTGGSNEQFF
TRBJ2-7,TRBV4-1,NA,CASSQEVASGYEQYF
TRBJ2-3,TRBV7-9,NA,CASSLVGQTALDTQYF
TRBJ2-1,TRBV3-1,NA,CASSTARYEQFF
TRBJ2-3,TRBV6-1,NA,CASSPSGAKVDTQYF
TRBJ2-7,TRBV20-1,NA,CSAAGWYEQYF
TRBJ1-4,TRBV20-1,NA,CSARSDRNEKLFF
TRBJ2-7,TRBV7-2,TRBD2,CASSLALAETYEQYF
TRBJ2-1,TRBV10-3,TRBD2,CAISRGTSGIYNEQFF
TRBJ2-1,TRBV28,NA,CASRDRILAQQFF
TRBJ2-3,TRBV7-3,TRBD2,CASSPEGLAGGTQYF
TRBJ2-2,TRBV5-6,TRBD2,CASSLLSGSGTGELFF
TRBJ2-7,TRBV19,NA,CASSTTAIGHEQYF
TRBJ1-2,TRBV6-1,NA,CASSAADINYGYTF
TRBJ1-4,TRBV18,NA,CASSPRIDEKLFF
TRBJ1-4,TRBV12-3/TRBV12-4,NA,CASSLAATNEKLFF
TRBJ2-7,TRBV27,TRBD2,CASSLGGSAFYEQYF
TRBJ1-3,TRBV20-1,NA,CSAARTVGNTIYF
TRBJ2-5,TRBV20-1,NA,CSASRGVRETQYF
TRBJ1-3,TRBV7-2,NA,CASSLASLAPGNTIYF
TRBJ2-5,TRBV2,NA,CASRGGETQYF
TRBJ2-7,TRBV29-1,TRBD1,CSVQGQGIYEQYF
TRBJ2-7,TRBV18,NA,CASSPSRGYEQYF
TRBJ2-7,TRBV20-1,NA,CSASRAVKGNEQYF
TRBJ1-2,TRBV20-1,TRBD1,CSARQSSGTGFGYTF
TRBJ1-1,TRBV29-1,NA,CSVGTRTEAFF
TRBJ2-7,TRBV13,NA,CASSGGGLRSSDEQYF
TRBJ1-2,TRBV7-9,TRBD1,CASSLARTGYSGYTF
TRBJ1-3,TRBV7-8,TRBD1,CASSLVGQGGNTIYF
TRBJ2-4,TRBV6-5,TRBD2,CASSYPTRASGSMGMAKNIQYF
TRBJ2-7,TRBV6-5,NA,CASSYSSEGYEQYF
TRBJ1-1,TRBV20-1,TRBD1,CSARKGQGAAEAFF
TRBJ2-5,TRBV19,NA,CASSLQGTNKETQYF
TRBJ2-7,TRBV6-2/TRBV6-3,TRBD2,CASSSTLAGKLRGTYEQYF
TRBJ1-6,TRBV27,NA,CASVRGGSNSPLHF
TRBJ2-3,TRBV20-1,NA,CSARARLGTDTQYF
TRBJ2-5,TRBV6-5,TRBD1,CASSYTLTGEETQYF
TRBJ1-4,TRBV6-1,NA,CAIHSGGIEKLFF
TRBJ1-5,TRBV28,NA,CASSLTGSQPQHF
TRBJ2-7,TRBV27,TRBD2,CASSLALAGRSYEQYF
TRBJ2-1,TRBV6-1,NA,CASRAQWQRLSYNEQFF
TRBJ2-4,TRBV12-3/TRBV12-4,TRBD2,CASSPSGSKNIQYF
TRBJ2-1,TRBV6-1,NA,CASIPGGLNEQFF
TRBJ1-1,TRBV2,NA,CASPRGRGTEAFF
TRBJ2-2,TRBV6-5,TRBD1,CASSSGTGPGELFF